One and the same sample provided the 14 T cell receptor beta chains below, sequenced in a study of prognosis after radiotherapy for stage I lung cancer. Template was genomic DNA; TCR beta CDR3 amplified in two multiplex PCR rounds. Round one of PCR was performed, and it used primers specific to each TRBV and TRBJ gene. MiXCR, run by TCRdb on the multiplex PCR reads, gives a single entry per CDR3 protein. Among tens of thousands of distinct CDR3 sequences, about 24% were seen once, and the ten largest hold 25% to 30%. Sequencing used PBMCs, obtained before or after stereotactic body radiation therapy (not recorded which). The receptors stem from a donor over 45 with non-small cell lung cancer.

This clonotype was detected ten times or more. The chain recombines TRBV19 with TRBJ1-2; D uncertain. This CDR3 region has 15 residues. The germline gives CDR1 LNHDA, CDR2 SQIVND (reference sequence). Trimming stripped 0 bases from V and 4 bases from J, with 12 bases between. CDR3 region: CASSIEHRETYGYTF. The CDR3 bases are TGTGCCAGTAGTATAGAACACCGGGAAACCTATGGCTACACCTTC.

In its sample, this clonotype was seen many times. V is TRBV11-3 and J is TRBJ2-7; TRBD1 agrees at 8 bases. The germline gives CDR1 SGHNT, CDR2 YENEEA. This CDR3 has 14 residues. Losses at the gene ends were 3 bases for V and 2 bases for J; bases not matched to a gene: 3. The CDR3 is CASSFGQGTYEQYF. CDR3 in DNA: TGTGCCAGCAGCTTCGGACAGGGTACCTACGAGCAGTACTTC.

This clonotype was seen ten or more times. The chain combines TRBV4-2 with TRBJ2-7; TRBD2 might be the D (7 bases). CDR3 length: 15 residues. The germline V gene has CDR1 LGHNA and CDR2 YNFKEQ. V lost 4 bases and J 0 bases, leaving 13 bases between the germline ends. DNA for the CDR3: TGTGCCAGCAGCCCCGAAGGGGGGGCCTCCTACGAGCAGTACTTC. Encoded protein: CASSPEGGASYEQYF.

At least ten counts were recorded for this clonotype. The rearrangement uses TRBV4-2 and TRBJ1-2; 9 bases align to TRBD1. The V gene's germline CDR1 is LGHNA and CDR2 YNFKEQ. V was pared by 0 bases and J by 5 bases, with 10 bases of the junction left unmatched. CDR3 length: 17 amino acids. The DNA of the CDR3 is TGTGCCAGCAGCCAAGAGGTTACCGGGACAGGGCGATATGGCTACACCTTC. It is translated as CASSQEVTGTGRYGYTF.

This clonotype showed up many times. The chain links TRBV24-1 to TRBJ2-7; TRBD1 agrees at 9 bases. V trimming: 4 bases; J trimming: 5 bases; junction bases outside the gene matches: 5. This CDR3 has 14 residues. Germline assignment: CDR1 KGHDR and CDR2 SFDVKD. CDR3 sequence reads: CATSDGGQGHEQYF. The CDR3 region has the DNA TGTGCCACCAGTGACGGGGGACAGGGCCACGAGCAGTACTTC.

This clonotype was seen ten or more times. This chain connects TRBV28 to TRBJ2-1; D perhaps matches TRBD2 (7 bases). Trimming took 7 bases from V and 5 from J, leaving 18 bases between them. The CDR3 sequence is 15 residues long. Germline V gene sequence: CDR1 MDHEN, CDR2 SYDVKM. For the CDR3, the DNA is TGTGCCAGCACTGAGGGGGGGGGATTGAACAATGAGCAGTTCTTC. Translation gives CASTEGGGLNNEQFF.

As regards this clonotype: A far larger clone is a single base away, which makes a read error likely. The gene calls are TRBV7-9 and TRBJ2-7; TRBD2 matches 13 bases. This CDR3 contains 17 residues. V shed 5 bases and J 4 bases; nucleotides not matched to a gene: 11. Germline CDR1 reads SEHNR; CDR2 reads FQNEAQ (reference sequence). The chain's CDR3 is CASSEWTSGSFVYEQYF. CDR3 bases: TGTGCCAGCAGCGAGTGGACTAGCGGGAGTTTTGTTTACGAGCAGTACTTC. The full variable domain, rest sourced from reference TRBV7-9 and TRBJ2-7, is DTGVSQNPRHKITKRGQNVTFRCDPISEHNRLYWYRQTLGQGPEFLTYFQNEAQLEKSRLLSDRFSAERPKGSFSTLEIQRTEQGDSAMYLCASSEWTSGSFVYEQYFGPGTRLTVT.

As regards this clonotype: At one boundary the junction diverges from the germline segment, which might be a read error. The rearrangement joins TRBV4-1 to TRBJ2-3, with D unclear. Germline V gives CDR1 MGHRA, CDR2 YSYEKL. This CDR3 region has 15 residues. CDR3 coding DNA: TGCGCCAGCAGCCAAGATCGGGTGGGCGCAGATACGCATTATTTT. This translates into CASSQDRVGADTHYF.

This clonotype was seen repeatedly, ten times or more. The chain has TRBV18 and TRBJ1-2; D ambiguous. Trimming removed 6 bases from V and 0 bases from J, with 14 bases in between. Germline V gives CDR1 KGHSH, CDR2 LQKENI. The CDR3 runs to 15 residues. DNA for the CDR3: TGTGCCAGCTCCCGAACTGGCGGAGCTAACTATGGCTACACCTTC. Its translation: CASSRTGGANYGYTF.

This clonotype has at least ten counts. The chain is built from TRBV7-6 and TRBJ2-2; 12 positions agree with TRBD2. The V gene end was trimmed by 7 bases and the J gene end by 3 bases; junction bases not matched to a gene: 21. The V gene's germline CDR1 is SGHVS and CDR2 FNYEAQ. This CDR3 contains 21 residues. CDR3: CASTLPLAGGPKGYDTGELFF. In DNA, the CDR3 is TGTGCCAGCACATTGCCCCTAGCGGGAGGGCCTAAGGGATACGACACCGGGGAGCTGTTTTTT.

This clonotype was recorded at least ten times. This chain connects TRBV12-3 or TRBV12-4 to TRBJ1-4; TRBD1 might be the D (6 bases). CDR3 length: 14 amino acids. V lost 6 bases to trimming and J lost 5 bases, with 13 bases between them. CDR3 loop: CASRAQGYNEKLFF. The CDR3, as DNA: TGTGCCAGCAGGGCCCAGGGGTACAATGAAAAACTGTTTTTT.

As concerns this clonotype: A much larger clone sits a single nucleotide away, making a read error possible. The V call is TRBV29-1, the J call TRBJ1-1; D is uncertain. The CDR3 has 14 residues. CDR1 SQVTM and CDR2 ANQGSEA come from the germline V gene. The V and J ends lost 4 bases and 0 bases respectively, with 12 bases between them. CDR3 DNA: TGCAGCGTTGCCCGAGACATCCTGAACACTGAAGCTTTCTTT. This codes for CSVARDILNTEAFF.

This clonotype was found many times. This rearrangement joins TRBV7-9 to TRBJ2-2; D uncertain. This CDR3 contains 15 residues. The V end was cut by 0 bases, the J end by 5 bases, with 10 bases between. From germline, CDR1 is SEHNR and CDR2 FQNEAQ (reference sequence). Here the CDR3 DNA reads TGTGCCAGCAGCTTAGCAGCCGGGCGGACCGGGGAGCTGTTTTTT. Translated: CASSLAAGRTGELFF.

This clonotype was counted many times. The chain links TRBV18 to TRBJ2-7; 8 bases match TRBD1. Germline V CDR1 and CDR2: KGHSH, LQKENI. V trimming: 5 bases; J trimming: 2 bases; junction bases outside the gene matches: 5. This CDR3 region has 14 residues. This CDR3 is CASSFPGGPYEQYF. The DNA of the CDR3 is TGTGCCAGCTCATTTCCAGGGGGCCCCTACGAGCAGTACTTC.